This T cell receptor beta chain was observed in a study of molecular identifiers for immune sequencing clone quantification. Study-wide results and caveats: Effector cells kept over 99% of their molecules in clones above 20 RNA copies, while naive cells kept under 1% there.

Concerning this clonotype: Its specificity is not known.

Germline V lookup: CDR1 LNHDA, CDR2 SQIVND (reference sequence). V gave up 1 base and J gave up 7 bases, with 17 bases separating them. The CDR3 length is 16 residues. Bulk TCR libraries used previously described methods and listed TCR primers. Each CDR3 protein gets one entry after TCRdb re-called the PCR reads with MiXCR. The sample has approximately 630,000 distinct CDR3 sequences, less than 30% seen once. Naive CD8 T cells were sorted, and the gate applied was CD8+CD4-CCR7+CD45RA+. This chain links TRBV19 with TRBJ1-5, with a weak D call TRBD1 (5 bases). The sample consisted of naive CD8+ T cells from blood, with Jurkat cell RNA spiked in. The subset was: FACS-sorted CD8+CD4-CCR7+CD45RA+ naive T cells. The source is a human donor in good health. Some libraries in this study had Jurkat cell RNA spiked in. CDR3: CASSIGIRGSGQPQHF. CDR3 DNA sequence: TGTGCCAGTAGTATAGGCATTAGGGGAAGCGGCCAGCCCCAGCATTTT.